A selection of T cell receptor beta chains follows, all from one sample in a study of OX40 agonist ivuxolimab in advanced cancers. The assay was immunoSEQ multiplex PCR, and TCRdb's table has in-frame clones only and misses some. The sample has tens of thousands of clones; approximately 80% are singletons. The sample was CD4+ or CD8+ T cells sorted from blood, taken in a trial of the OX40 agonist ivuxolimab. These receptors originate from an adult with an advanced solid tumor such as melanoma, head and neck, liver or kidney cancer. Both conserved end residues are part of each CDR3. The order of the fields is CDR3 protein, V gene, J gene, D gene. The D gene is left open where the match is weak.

CASSLTTGGTEAFF	TRBV28	TRBJ1-1	TRBD1
CASSQDLASLNYYEQYF	TRBV4-3	TRBJ2-7	.
CASSQEASATYEQYF	TRBV4-3	TRBJ2-7	.
CASSLLAGSYNEQFF	TRBV7-6	TRBJ2-1	TRBD2
CASTSRGRYGGDEQFF	TRBV5-5	TRBJ2-1	TRBD2
CANSRGDTEAFF	TRBV7-9	TRBJ1-1	.
CASSPGPATGDYGYTF	TRBV21-1	TRBJ1-2	.
CASGPGTGFYEQYF	TRBV4-3	TRBJ2-7	TRBD1
CASSWTLAGLGDTQYF	TRBV5-5	TRBJ2-3	TRBD2
CASSLGGYTGELFF	TRBV18	TRBJ2-2	.
CASSFTGGGTGELFF	TRBV6-5	TRBJ2-2	.
CASSWTAEQFF	TRBV2	TRBJ2-1	.
CASSDAEQYF	TRBV25-1	TRBJ2-7	.
CASSYQELSFSYGYTF	TRBV28	TRBJ1-2	.
CASSIGPAGANYEQYF	TRBV7-6	TRBJ2-7	TRBD2
CASSIDPYTEAFF	TRBV19	TRBJ1-1	.
CASSLSGSYVYTF	TRBV7-8	TRBJ1-2	.
CASSREPYHSGNTIYF	TRBV27	TRBJ1-3	.
CATSRQDRGDQETQYF	TRBV15	TRBJ2-5	TRBD1
CASSSQGAADTQYF	TRBV11-2	TRBJ2-3	TRBD1
CASIDRNPNTEAFF	TRBV2	TRBJ1-1	.
CASSLPWEGGLNTEAFF	TRBV28	TRBJ1-1	.
CASSYGAVNSNQPQHF	TRBV5-8	TRBJ1-5	.
CASSEWQINQPQHF	TRBV6-1	TRBJ1-5	.
CASSDYDYTF	TRBV2	TRBJ1-2	.
CASSLSWTANQPQHF	TRBV27	TRBJ1-5	.
CASSLSRGETQYF	TRBV7-9	TRBJ2-5	TRBD1
CASSEDLTGYSNQPQHF	TRBV6-1	TRBJ1-5	.
CAPPIQGRDGYTF	TRBV6-1	TRBJ1-2	.
CASSLSGPEPQHF	TRBV5-5	TRBJ1-5	.
CASSPPFGDTINNEQFF	TRBV18	TRBJ2-1	.
CASSLDWSSGNTIYF	TRBV27	TRBJ1-3	.
CASSPLRPDGTEFYGYTF	TRBV5-4	TRBJ1-2	TRBD1
CASCPGAQGYGYTF	TRBV28	TRBJ1-2	.
CASSPLKGASEKLFF	TRBV7-7	TRBJ1-4	TRBD1
CASSMDYSNQPQHF	TRBV19	TRBJ1-5	.
CASSTIKTGFALEGELFF	TRBV2	TRBJ2-2	.
CASSEEEGSYEQYF	TRBV4-3	TRBJ2-7	.
CASSQDKGTVEYF	TRBV4-2	TRBJ2-5	.
CASSLVGTSIEAFF	TRBV7-9	TRBJ1-1	.
CASSLVGGETVDEQYF	TRBV27	TRBJ2-7	TRBD2
CAWSVMYNEQFF	TRBV30	TRBJ2-1	.